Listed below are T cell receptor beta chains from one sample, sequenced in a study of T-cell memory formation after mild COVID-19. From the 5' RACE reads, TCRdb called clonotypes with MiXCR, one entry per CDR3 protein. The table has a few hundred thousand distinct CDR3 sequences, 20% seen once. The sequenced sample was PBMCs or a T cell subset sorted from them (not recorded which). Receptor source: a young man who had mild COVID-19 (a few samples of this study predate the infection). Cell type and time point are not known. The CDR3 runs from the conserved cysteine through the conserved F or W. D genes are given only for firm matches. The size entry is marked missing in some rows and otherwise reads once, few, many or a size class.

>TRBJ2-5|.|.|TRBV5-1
TGCGCCAGCAGCTATGCCGGGACCAAGGGAAAGACCCAGTACTTC
CASSYAGTKGKTQYF
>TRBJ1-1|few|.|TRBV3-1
TGTGCCAGCAGCCAGAAGGGTCAGGGCACTGAAGCTTTCTTT
CASSQKGQGTEAFF
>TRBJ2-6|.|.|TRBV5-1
TGCGCCAGCAGCTTGGCGGCAGAAAGGGCCAACGTCCTGACTTTC
CASSLAAERANVLTF
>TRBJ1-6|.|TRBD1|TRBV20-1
TGCAGTGCTAGTGGGACAGGGAGTTCACCCCTCCACTTT
CSASGTGSSPLHF
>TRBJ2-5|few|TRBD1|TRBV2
TGTGCCAGCAGGACCGGGACAGGAGGAGAGACCCAGTACTTC
CASRTGTGGETQYF
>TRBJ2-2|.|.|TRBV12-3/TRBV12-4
TGTGCCAGCACCTCAGGGCACCCCGGGGAGCTGTTTTTT
CASTSGHPGELFF
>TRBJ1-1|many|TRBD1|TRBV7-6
TGTGCCAGCAGCTGGAAGACAGGGCCGGGCACTGAAGCTTTCTTT
CASSWKTGPGTEAFF
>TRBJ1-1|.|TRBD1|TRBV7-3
TGTGCCAGCAGCGACAGGGGTCACACTGAAGCTTTCTTT
CASSDRGHTEAFF
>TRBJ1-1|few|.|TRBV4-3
TGCGCCAGCAGCCAAGCGGCCCACGCGGGGAACACTGAAGCTTTCTTT
CASSQAAHAGNTEAFF
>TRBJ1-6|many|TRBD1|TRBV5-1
TGCGCCAGCAGCTCCCAGACAGGGAATTCACCCCTCCACTTT
CASSSQTGNSPLHF
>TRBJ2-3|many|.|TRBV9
TGTGCCAGCAGCGTATCCTGGGGGAACACAGATACGCAGTATTTT
CASSVSWGNTDTQYF
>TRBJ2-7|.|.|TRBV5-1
TGCGCCAGCCGGGACCGCTACGAGCAGTACTTC
CASRDRYEQYF
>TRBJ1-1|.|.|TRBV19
TGTGCCAGTAGTACAGGGTCTGAAGCTTTCTTT
CASSTGSEAFF
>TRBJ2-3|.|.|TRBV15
TGTGCCACCAGCAGAGATTCGCGCACAGATACGCAGTATTTT
CATSRDSRTDTQYF
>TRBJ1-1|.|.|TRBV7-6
TGTGCCAGCAGCCAAATCGCCGACTCGTTCGTCGTAGAAGCTTTCTTT
CASSQIADSFVVEAFF
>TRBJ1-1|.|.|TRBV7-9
TGTGCCAGCAGCTTCACAGGAGGGAGCTCTGAAGCTTTCTTT
CASSFTGGSSEAFF
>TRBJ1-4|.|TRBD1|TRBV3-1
TGTGCCAGCAGTCAAGGACAGGGTGACGGAACTAATGAAAAACTGTTTTTT
CASSQGQGDGTNEKLFF
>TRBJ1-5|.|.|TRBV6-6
TGTGCCAGCAGTTACTCGAAAGGCGATAGCAATCAGCCCCAGCATTTT
CASSYSKGDSNQPQHF
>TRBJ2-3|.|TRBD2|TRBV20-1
TGCAGTGCTAACGGGGGGGCCGGTAGCACAGATACGCAGTATTTT
CSANGGAGSTDTQYF
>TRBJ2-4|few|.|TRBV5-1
TGCGCCAGCAGCTTGGTGTCAGAAAACATTCAGTACTTC
CASSLVSENIQYF
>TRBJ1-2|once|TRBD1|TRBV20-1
TGCAGTGCCCCAGGACAGGGGGCCGCTGGCTACACCTTC
CSAPGQGAAGYTF
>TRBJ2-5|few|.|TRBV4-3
TGCGCCAGCAGCCTTTTCCCGGGGGTGGAGACCCAGTACTTC
CASSLFPGVETQYF
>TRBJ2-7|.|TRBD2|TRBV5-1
TGCGCCAGCAGACACTATAGGACTAGCGGGGGGGGCCCTCCCTACGAGCAGTACTTC
CASRHYRTSGGGPPYEQYF
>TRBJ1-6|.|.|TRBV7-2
TGTGCCAGCAGCTTAAACGGGGATGCCTATAATTCACCCCTCCACTTT
CASSLNGDAYNSPLHF
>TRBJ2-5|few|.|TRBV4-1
TGCGCCAGCAGCCAGTCGGACAGCTCGGAGACCCAGTACTTC
CASSQSDSSETQYF
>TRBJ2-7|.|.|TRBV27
TGTGCCAGCAGTTTAACTCTGGGTGGAAGCGTCGAGCAGTACTTC
CASSLTLGGSVEQYF
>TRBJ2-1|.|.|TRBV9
TGTGCCAGCAGCGTAGGAAGGTCGGGGGTCACTCGGAATGAGCAGTTCTTC
CASSVGRSGVTRNEQFF
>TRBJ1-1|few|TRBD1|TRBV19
TGTGCCAGCCTGCCCGGGACAGGGGGCTGGGGCACTGAAGCTTTCTTT
CASLPGTGGWGTEAFF
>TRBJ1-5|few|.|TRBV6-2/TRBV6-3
TGTGCCAGCAGACGGGGGTATAGCAATCAGCCCCAGCATTTT
CASRRGYSNQPQHF
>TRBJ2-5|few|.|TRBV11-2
TGTGCCAGCAGCTTAGTGCGCCAGACGGCATACTTC
CASSLVRQTAYF
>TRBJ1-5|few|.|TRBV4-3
TGCGCCAGCAGCCAAGCATGGAGCAATCAGCCCCAGCATTTT
CASSQAWSNQPQHF
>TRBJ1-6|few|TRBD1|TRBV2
TGTGCCAGCATCCCGGGACAGGGGAATTCACCCCTCCACTTT
CASIPGQGNSPLHF
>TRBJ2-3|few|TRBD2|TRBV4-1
TGCGCCAGCAGCCAAGGGGGAGCGGGGACTAGCACAGATACGCAGTATTTT
CASSQGGAGTSTDTQYF
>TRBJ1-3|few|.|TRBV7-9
TGTGCCGGGGTCCCGGCGAGCTCTGGAAACACCATATATTTT
CAGVPASSGNTIYF
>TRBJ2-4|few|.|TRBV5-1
TGCGCCAGCAGTTCGAACGGTGTAACCAAAAACATTCAGTACTTC
CASSSNGVTKNIQYF
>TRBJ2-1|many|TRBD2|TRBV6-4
TGTGCCAGCAGTGACTCGACTAGCGGGGGGGATGAGCAGTTCTTC
CASSDSTSGGDEQFF
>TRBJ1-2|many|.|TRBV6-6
TGTGCCAGCAGTGACGGAGGGGAAGGGGGTAACTATGGCTACACCTTC
CASSDGGEGGNYGYTF
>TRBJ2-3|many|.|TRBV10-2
TGCGCCAGCAGTGAGTCAGGAGCGGGCTTCACAGATACGCAGTATTTT
CASSESGAGFTDTQYF
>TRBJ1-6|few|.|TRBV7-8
TGTGCCAGCAGCCCTTGGCCCGTAGGTGGCGGGAATAATTCACCCCTCCACTTT
CASSPWPVGGGNNSPLHF
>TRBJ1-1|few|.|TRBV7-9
TGTGCCAGCAGCTGGACCGACCGGGGGCAGGCTTTCTTT
CASSWTDRGQAFF
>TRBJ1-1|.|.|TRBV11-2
TGTGCCAGCAGCTTAGCCCTCTGGCAGGAAGCTTTCTTT
CASSLALWQEAFF